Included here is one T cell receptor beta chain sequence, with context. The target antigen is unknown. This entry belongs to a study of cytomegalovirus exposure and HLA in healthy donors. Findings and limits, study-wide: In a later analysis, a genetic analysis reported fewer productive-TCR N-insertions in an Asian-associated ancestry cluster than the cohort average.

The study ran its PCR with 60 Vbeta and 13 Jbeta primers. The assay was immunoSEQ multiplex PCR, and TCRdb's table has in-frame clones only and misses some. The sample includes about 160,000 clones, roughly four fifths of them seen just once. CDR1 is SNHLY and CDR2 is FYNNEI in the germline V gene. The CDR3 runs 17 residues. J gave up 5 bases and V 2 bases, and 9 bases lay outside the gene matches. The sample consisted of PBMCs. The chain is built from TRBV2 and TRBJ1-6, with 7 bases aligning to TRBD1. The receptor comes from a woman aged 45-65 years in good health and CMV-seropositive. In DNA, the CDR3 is TGTGCCAGCAGTGAAAGCCCGCCGGGACAGAATAATTCACCCCTCCACTTT. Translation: CASSESPPGQNNSPLHF. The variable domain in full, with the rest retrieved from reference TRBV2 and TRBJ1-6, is EPEVTQTPSHQVTQMGQEVILRCVPISNHLYFYWYRQILGQKVEFLVSFYNNEISEKSEIFDDQFSVERPDGSNFTLKIRSTKLEDSAMYFCASSESPPGQNNSPLHFGNGTRLTVT.